Presented here are 17 T cell receptor beta chains from one specimen sequenced in a study of Tregs in tolerant kidney transplant recipients. Profiling relied on immunoSEQ multiplex PCR, and the TCRdb table lists in-frame clones only, not all of them. The table has about 69,000 clones, about 89% seen once. The sequenced sample was CD4+ T cells from blood, obtained before the transplant. These receptor sequences come from a human donor who received a combined kidney and bone marrow transplant.

This clone occurred a few times. The CDR3 DNA reads as TGTGCCAGCACCAGGGACAACGGCTATGGCTACACCTTC. Protein: CASTRDNGYGYTF. V gene TRBV6-6 combines with J gene TRBJ1-2; TRBD1 is a possible D gene (6 bases). Germline V gene data show CDR1 as MNHNY and CDR2 as SVGAGI (reference sequence). This CDR3 spans 13 amino acids. V dropped 7 bases and J dropped 4 bases, with 13 bases sitting between them.

The chain carries TRBV29-1 and TRBJ1-1, with a weak D call TRBD1 (5 bases). CDR1 SQVTM and CDR2 ANQGSEA come from the germline V gene. The V and J ends lost 5 bases and 3 bases respectively, with 13 bases between them. The CDR3 is 13 residues long. This CDR3 reads CSVTRDLDTEAFF. DNA for the CDR3: TGCAGCGTTACCAGGGATTTGGACACTGAAGCTTTCTTT.

This clone was seen a handful of times. The chain recombines TRBV20-1 with TRBJ2-7; maybe TRBD2 (5 bases). The CDR3 contains 11 residues. Germline CDR1 DFQATT, CDR2 SNEGSKA (reference sequence). The V end was cut by 7 bases, the J end by 6 bases, with 13 bases between. The CDR3 DNA reads TGCAGTGGACTGCCCGGGGTCGAGCAGTACTTC. This encodes CSGLPGVEQYF.

The gene calls are TRBV7-8 and TRBJ2-3, with D possibly matching TRBD2 (5 bases). CDR3 length equals 15 residues. Trimming took 3 bases from V and 5 from J, leaving 15 bases between them. The germline V gene has CDR1 SGHVS and CDR2 FQNEAQ. The CDR3 sequence is CASSFLTSIGDTQYF. The DNA for the CDR3 is TGTGCCAGCAGCTTTCTTACTAGTATCGGAGATACGCAGTATTTT.

The rearrangement uses TRBV28 and TRBJ1-1, with D maybe TRBD1 (5 bases). This CDR3 region has 14 residues. Trimming cost V 6 bases and J 6 bases, with 17 bases left between them. Germline CDR1 and CDR2: MDHEN and SYDVKM. The CDR3 here is CASSSGGVGSEAFF. CDR3 nucleotides: TGTGCCAGCAGCTCGGGAGGGGTTGGTTCTGAAGCTTTCTTT.

The V and J genes are TRBV30 and TRBJ2-5; D not resolved. V dropped 0 bases and J dropped 2 bases, with 4 bases sitting between them. In germline, CDR1 is GTSNPN, CDR2 SVGIG (reference sequence). The CDR3 totals 12 residues. The CDR3 coding sequence is TGTGCCTGGAGTGTGCAGCAAGAGACCCAGTACTTC. This sequence encodes CAWSVQQETQYF.

The genes are TRBV5-6 and TRBJ1-2; no clear D. The V end lost 2 bases, the J end lost 3 bases, and 11 bases lay between the germline ends. Germline V lookup: CDR1 SGHDT, CDR2 YYEEEE. The CDR3 loop spans 14 amino acids. The CDR3, as DNA: TGTGCCAGCAGCTTTCTAGGGAGGGACTATGGCTACACCTTC. Its translation is CASSFLGRDYGYTF.

V and J are TRBV5-4 and TRBJ2-2, with 11 bases that match TRBD2. This CDR3 is built from 16 residues. The germline V gene encodes CDR1 SGHNT and CDR2 YYREEE (reference sequence). After removal of 4 bases from V and 5 bases from J, the junction contained 7 bases not matched to a gene. The CDR3 region has the DNA TGTGCCAGCAGCCCAGGACTAGCGGGTACTACCGGGGAGCTGTTTTTT. Translated, it gives CASSPGLAGTTGELFF.

The rearrangement uses TRBV7-2 and TRBJ2-2; unclear D gene. Germline assignment: CDR1 SGHTA and CDR2 FQGNSA. Between the trimmed V and J ends, which lost 6 bases and 1 base, there was a span of 12 bases. This CDR3 is built from 15 residues. The CDR3 nucleotides are TGTGCCAGCAGTCCTTGGGCAGGGAACACCGGGGAGCTGTTTTTT. Its translation: CASSPWAGNTGELFF.

The genes are TRBV7-9 and TRBJ1-1, with 7 bases matching TRBD1. This CDR3 has 14 amino acids. Germline loops: CDR1 SEHNR, CDR2 FQNEAQ (reference sequence). J lost 2 bases, V lost 4 bases, and 4 bases had no gene match. CDR3 in DNA: TGTGCCAGCAGCTGGAGGACAGGTAACACTGAAGCTTTCTTT. Its protein is CASSWRTGNTEAFF.

As DNA, the CDR3 is TGTGCCAGCAGCTGGGGCCCGGGCCAACCAGGGGAGCTGTTTTTT. Amino acids: CASSWGPGQPGELFF. This chain connects TRBV7-3 to TRBJ2-2; tentatively, D is TRBD1 (5 bases). The CDR3 consists of 15 residues. V lost 4 bases, J lost 8 bases, and 17 bases lay in between. CDR1 and CDR2 (germline): SGHTA, FQGTGA.

The gene calls are TRBV6-6 and TRBJ1-1; 11 nucleotides agree with TRBD1. V lost 5 bases to trimming and J lost 6 bases; unmatched junction nucleotides: 5. Germline CDR1 reads MNHNY; CDR2 reads SVGAGI (reference sequence). The CDR3 extends over 14 amino acids. As DNA, the CDR3 is TGTGCCAGCAGTCGCGGACAGGGGGCTGCTGAAGCTTTCTTT. Its protein is CASSRGQGAAEAFF.

The chain carries TRBV6-1 and TRBJ1-5; 10 nucleotides match TRBD1. Trimming at V came to 5 bases and at J to 6 bases, leaving 7 bases not matched to a gene. Germline lookup yields CDR1 MNHNS and CDR2 SASEGT. The CDR3 is 15 amino acids. CDR3 loop: CASSLRQGAAQPQHF. CDR3 coding DNA: TGTGCCAGCAGTTTGCGACAGGGGGCCGCTCAGCCCCAGCATTTT.

The CDR3 loop is CASSSGDRSYQPQHF. The CDR3 DNA reads TGTGCCAGCAGTTCCGGGGACAGGAGCTATCAGCCCCAGCATTTT. The chain couples TRBV27 to TRBJ1-5; 8 bases fit TRBD1. The CDR3 is made up of 15 amino acids. From germline, CDR1 is MNHEY and CDR2 SMNVEV (reference sequence). The V and J ends lost 4 bases and 5 bases, in that order; junction bases with no gene match: 7.

The chain carries TRBV7-9 and TRBJ2-7, with D tentatively TRBD2 (6 bases). The CDR3 runs to 16 residues. CDR1 and CDR2 from the germline V gene are SEHNR and FQNEAQ (reference sequence). V lost 3 bases, J lost 0 bases, and 15 bases lay in between. The CDR3 reads CASSFGAGRSSYEQYF. In nucleotides, the CDR3 is TGTGCCAGCAGCTTTGGTGCAGGGAGGAGCTCCTACGAGCAGTACTTC. Together with reference TRBV7-9 and TRBJ2-7, the CDR3 gives the full variable domain: DTGVSQNPRHKITKRGQNVTFRCDPISEHNRLYWYRQTLGQGPEFLTYFQNEAQLEKSRLLSDRFSAERPKGSFSTLEIQRTEQGDSAMYLCASSFGAGRSSYEQYFGPGTRLTVT.

The chain combines TRBV10-3 with TRBJ1-5, with 9 nucleotides matching TRBD1. The germline gives CDR1 ENHRY, CDR2 SYGVKD. V lost 0 bases, J lost 7 bases, and 7 bases stayed unmatched. This CDR3 contains 16 residues. CDR3 sequence: CAISESPDRGGQPQHF. The CDR3 DNA follows: TGTGCCATCAGTGAGTCGCCGGACAGGGGAGGCCAGCCCCAGCATTTT.

The chain carries TRBV9 and TRBJ2-3, with TRBD2 matching over 12 bases. With 3 bases clipped from V and 2 bases from J, the junction kept 1 base outside the gene matches. The CDR3 totals 15 residues. CDR1 and CDR2 (germline): SGDLS, YYNGEE. CDR3 in DNA: TGTGCCAGCAGCGCTAGCGGGAGGGACACAGATACGCAGTATTTT. Protein sequence: CASSASGRDTDTQYF.